These T cell receptor beta chains were read from a single sample in a study of technical replicates of blood from several donors. Some clones are missing from TCRdb's copy, which holds only in-frame ones; the method was immunoSEQ multiplex PCR. The sample lists roughly 72,000 clones, 85% to 95% occurring once. Sequencing was carried out using T cells isolated from PBMCs. Receptors originate from a human donor in good health. CDR3s include the opening cysteine and the closing phenylalanine or tryptophan. The D gene is left open where the match is weak. Clone sizes are given selectively: once, few, many, or a class where the clone is expanded.

V gene	clone size	D gene	J gene	CDR3 protein	CDR3 DNA
TRBV28	once	TRBD2	TRBJ2-2	CASSLIPSGPNTGELFF	TGTGCCAGCAGTTTAATCCCTAGCGGTCCGAACACCGGGGAGCTGTTTTTT
TRBV6-5	NA	NA	TRBJ1-1	CASSYSGTKAFF	TGTGCCAGCAGTTACTCGGGGACAAAAGCTTTCTTT
TRBV19	NA	TRBD2	TRBJ2-1	CASSIEREGYNEQFF	TGTGCCAGTAGTATAGAGCGGGAGGGATACAATGAGCAGTTCTTC
TRBV10-3	NA	NA	TRBJ2-2	CAISESWQGDGELFF	TGTGCCATCAGTGAGTCTTGGCAGGGCGACGGGGAGCTGTTTTTT
TRBV28	NA	NA	TRBJ1-3	CASSLLTGQNTIYF	TGTGCCAGCAGTCTATTAACGGGACAAAACACCATATATTTT
TRBV6-5	NA	TRBD1	TRBJ2-3	CASSYSINRGPDTQYF	TGTGCCAGCAGTTACTCTATTAACAGGGGCCCAGATACGCAGTATTTT
TRBV15	NA	TRBD1	TRBJ2-7	CATSRGGTGAYEQYF	TGTGCCACCAGCAGAGGGGGGACAGGGGCCTACGAGCAGTACTTC
TRBV27	once	TRBD1	TRBJ2-6	CASSTIDRGTVRVLTF	TGTGCCAGCAGTACAATAGACAGGGGAACGGTTCGAGTCCTGACTTTC
TRBV11-2	NA	NA	TRBJ1-1	CASSRLLNTEAFF	TGTGCCAGCAGCCGACTATTGAACACTGAAGCTTTCTTT
TRBV28	NA	NA	TRBJ1-4	CASSPTEAAEKLFF	TGTGCCAGCAGCCCTACGGAGGCCGCTGAAAAACTGTTTTTT
TRBV9	NA	TRBD1	TRBJ1-1	CASSAHLQGYEAFF	TGTGCCAGCAGCGCCCACTTACAGGGGTATGAAGCTTTCTTT
TRBV11-2	NA	NA	TRBJ1-4	CASSLGGLKNEKLFF	TGTGCCAGCAGCTTAGGGGGGCTTAAGAATGAAAAACTGTTTTTT
TRBV7-2	NA	TRBD2	TRBJ2-7	CASSSSPLAGVGEQYF	TGTGCCAGCAGCTCTTCCCCACTAGCGGGAGTGGGAGAGCAGTACTTC
TRBV28	few	NA	TRBJ1-1	CASMGGMTEAFF	TGTGCCAGCATGGGAGGGATGACTGAAGCTTTCTTT
TRBV6-5	NA	TRBD2	TRBJ2-2	CASSYRAGENTGELFF	TGTGCCAGCAGTTACAGGGCGGGGGAAAACACCGGGGAGCTGTTTTTT
TRBV7-6	NA	TRBD2	TRBJ2-1	CASSLTSGRDGEQFF	TGTGCCAGCAGCCTGACTAGCGGGAGGGACGGTGAGCAGTTCTTC
TRBV7-3	NA	TRBD2	TRBJ2-1	CASSPRDLLAGEGDINEQFF	TGTGCCAGCAGCCCCCGAGACCTTCTAGCGGGAGAGGGGGATATCAATGAGCAGTTCTTC
TRBV27	NA	NA	TRBJ2-7	CASSFSAGPYEQYF	TGTGCCAGCAGTTTTTCGGCGGGACCCTACGAGCAGTACTTC
TRBV28	NA	NA	TRBJ1-2	CASSLPISWAYGYTF	TGTGCCAGCAGTTTACCAATTTCTTGGGCCTATGGCTACACCTTC
TRBV6-1	NA	NA	TRBJ2-7	CASPSRLKIYEQYF	TGTGCCAGCCCCTCCAGATTAAAAATCTACGAGCAGTACTTC
TRBV6-1	few	NA	TRBJ1-1	CASSEKAVNTEAFF	TGTGCCAGCAGTGAAAAGGCGGTGAACACTGAAGCTTTCTTT
TRBV19	many	NA	TRBJ1-1	CASSIRKAGDGEAFF	TGTGCCAGTAGTATTCGTAAGGCAGGGGATGGTGAAGCTTTCTTT
TRBV2	NA	NA	TRBJ2-7	CASNEPFTAVQYF	TGTGCCAGCAACGAGCCCTTTACAGCGGTGCAGTACTTC
TRBV28	NA	TRBD1	TRBJ2-1	CASSFAPGGYNEQFF	TGTGCCAGCAGTTTCGCACCAGGGGGCTACAATGAGCAGTTCTTC
TRBV18	NA	NA	TRBJ2-7	CASSPTSPGRGEQYF	TGTGCCAGCTCACCAACCTCACCCGGGAGAGGTGAGCAGTACTTC
TRBV29-1	NA	NA	TRBJ2-3	CSAEGGASTDTQYF	TGCAGCGCCGAGGGTGGTGCTAGCACAGATACGCAGTATTTT
TRBV27	NA	NA	TRBJ1-4	CASSRAATNEKLFF	TGTGCCAGCAGTCGCGCCGCAACTAATGAAAAACTGTTTTTT
TRBV29-1	NA	TRBD2	TRBJ2-3	CSGTSGSTDTQYF	TGCAGCGGGACTAGCGGGAGCACAGATACGCAGTATTTT
TRBV19	NA	NA	TRBJ2-2	CASSMIGGTLGELFF	TGTGCCAGTAGTATGATCGGAGGGACGTTAGGGGAGCTGTTTTTT
TRBV2	once	NA	TRBJ2-1	CASSINGGGYNEQFF	TGTGCCAGCAGCATTAACGGGGGAGGCTACAATGAGCAGTTCTTC